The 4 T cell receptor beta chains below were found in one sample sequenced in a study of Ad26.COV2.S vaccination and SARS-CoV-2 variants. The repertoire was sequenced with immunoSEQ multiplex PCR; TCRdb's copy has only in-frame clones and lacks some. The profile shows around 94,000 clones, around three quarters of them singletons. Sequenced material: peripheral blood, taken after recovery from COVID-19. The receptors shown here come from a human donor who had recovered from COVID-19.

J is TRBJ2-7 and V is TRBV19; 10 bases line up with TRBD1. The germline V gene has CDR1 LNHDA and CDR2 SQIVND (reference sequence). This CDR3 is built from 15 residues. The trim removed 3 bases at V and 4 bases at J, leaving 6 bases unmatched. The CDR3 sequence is CASSIDRGHSYEQYF. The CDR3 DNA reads TGTGCCAGTAGTATCGACAGGGGGCATTCGTACGAGCAGTACTTC.

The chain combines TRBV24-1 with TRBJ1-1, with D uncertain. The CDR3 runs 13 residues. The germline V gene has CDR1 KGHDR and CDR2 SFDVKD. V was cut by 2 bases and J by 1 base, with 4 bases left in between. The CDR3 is CATSDWPNTEAFF. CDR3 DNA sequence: TGTGCCACCAGTGATTGGCCGAACACTGAAGCTTTCTTT.

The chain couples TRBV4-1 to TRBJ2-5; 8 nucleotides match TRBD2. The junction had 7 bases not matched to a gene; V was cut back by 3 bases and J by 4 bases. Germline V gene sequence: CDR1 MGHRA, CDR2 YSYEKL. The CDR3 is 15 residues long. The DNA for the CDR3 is TGCGCCAGCAGCCACGGAGCGGGGGTCGGAGAGACCCAGTACTTC. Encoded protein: CASSHGAGVGETQYF.

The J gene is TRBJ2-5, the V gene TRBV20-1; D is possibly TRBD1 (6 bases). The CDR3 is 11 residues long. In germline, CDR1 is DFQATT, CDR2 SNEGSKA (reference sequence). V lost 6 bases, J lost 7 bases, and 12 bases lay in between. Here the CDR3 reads CSASDRGTQYF. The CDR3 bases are TGCAGTGCCTCGGACAGAGGGACCCAGTACTTC.